This passage covers 8 T cell receptor beta chains from one sample sequenced in a study of human T cells and chemical hapten exposure. Indicated time point: patch test 2, 6 weeks after DPC sensitization. This sample's treatment: therapeutic diphenylcyclopropenone sensitization with weekly scalp DPC. TCRdb reprocessed the RACE reads via MiXCR and lists one record per CDR3 protein. The profile shows some 96,000 distinct CDR3 sequences, 9.3% of them singletons. Sequencing used whole blood, obtained in connection with sensitization to the hapten diphenylcyclopropenone (DPC). These receptors all come from a woman aged 40 to 50 with alopecia areata. Some clones in this sample may be carry-over from other donors' samples.

This clonotype was counted at least ten times. The V and J genes are TRBV5-1 and TRBJ1-1, with 7 positions matching TRBD1. Germline CDR1 and CDR2: SGHRS and YFSETQ. The CDR3 runs 13 residues. V dropped 1 base and J dropped 7; count of bases not matched to a gene: 4. CDR3 coding DNA: TGCGCCAGCAGCTTGTCAGGGGGTGGTGAAGCTTTCTTT. Its protein product is CASSLSGGGEAFF.

This clonotype was seen more than once but under ten times. This sequence joins TRBV7-2 and TRBJ2-1, with D unresolved. Trimming removed 1 base from V and 7 bases from J, with 8 bases in between. Germline CDR1 SGHTA, CDR2 FQGNSA. The CDR3 covers 13 residues. The CDR3 DNA sequence: TGTGCCAGCAGCTTAGACGTAGTTAATGAGCAGTTCTTC. Encoded protein: CASSLDVVNEQFF.

The chain combines TRBV28 with TRBJ2-5; 9 nucleotides align to TRBD1. In germline, CDR1 is MDHEN, CDR2 SYDVKM. CDR3 length: 15 amino acids. V lost 7 bases and J lost 5; bases outside the gene matches: 11. The CDR3 spells CASILGTGYEETQYF. As DNA, the CDR3 is TGTGCCAGCATCCTCGGGACAGGGTATGAGGAGACCCAGTACTTC.

This clonotype was found many times. DNA for the CDR3: TGTGCCTGGAGTAGGGGGGCCCAGTCCTACAATGAGCAGTTCTTC. Translating it yields CAWSRGAQSYNEQFF. This chain uses TRBV30 with TRBJ2-1, with D possibly called TRBD1 or TRBD2 (6 bases each). Germline CDR1 and CDR2: GTSNPN and SVGIG (reference sequence). V gave up 2 bases and J gave up 1 base, with 12 bases separating them. This CDR3 spans 15 amino acids.

This clonotype was counted at least ten times. V and J are TRBV5-4 and TRBJ2-1; no clear D. CDR3 length equals 16 residues. Trimming took off 0 bases at V and 0 bases at J, with 10 bases between the two ends. The germline gives CDR1 SGHNT, CDR2 YYREEE (reference sequence). The DNA for the CDR3 is TGTGCCAGCAGCTTGGAGGCGGCCGTCTCCTACAATGAGCAGTTCTTC. Its protein product is CASSLEAAVSYNEQFF.

This clonotype was counted at least ten times. One end of the junction varies from germline; a read error may be responsible. CDR3 sequence (DNA): TGTGCCAGCAGTTTAATGGCCCAAACCCTAACCTTC. Its translation is CASSLMAQTLTF. The rearrangement links TRBV28 to TRBJ2-7; D ambiguous. Germline V gene lookup returns CDR1 MDHEN and CDR2 SYDVKM. This CDR3 has 12 residues.

This clonotype has ten or more counts. CDR3 in amino acids: CSAIRDRNNEQFF. Here the CDR3 DNA reads TGCAGCGCAATCCGGGACAGAAACAATGAGCAGTTCTTC. The chain is built from TRBV29-1 and TRBJ2-1; 7 bases are shared with TRBD1. With 7 bases clipped from V and 5 bases from J, the junction kept 8 bases outside the gene matches. CDR3 length: 13 amino acids. CDR1 and CDR2 (germline): SQVTM, ANQGSEA.

This clonotype was seen repeatedly, ten times or more. V usage is TRBV15 and J usage is TRBJ2-6, with D unclear. V was shortened by 0 bases and J by 0 bases, with 6 bases between the two germline ends. This CDR3 is 16 amino acids long. Germline CDR1 and CDR2: LNHNV and YYDKDF (reference sequence). CDR3 protein: CATSRDTSSGANVLTF. The DNA of the CDR3 is TGTGCCACCAGCAGAGATACGAGCTCTGGGGCCAACGTCCTGACTTTC.